This T cell receptor beta chain was identified during a study of beta chain features in type 1 diabetes. The wider study: In age, gender and cell yields, patients were similar to healthy donors.

The investigators reverse transcribed all of the isolated RNA, so they sequenced expressed TCRB transcripts. Assay used: immunoSEQ multiplex PCR; TCRdb lists only in-frame clones, some missing. The sample lists a few hundred thousand clones, around 30% occurring once. There are a few counts of this clone. Trimming shortened V by 2 bases and J by 4 bases, and 12 bases separated the two germline ends. Germline V gives CDR1 SGHRS, CDR2 YFSETQ. The CDR3 has 14 residues. Sequenced: naive CD4+ T cells from blood. This clonotype was obtained from a man younger than 35 in good health. The rearrangement uses TRBV5-1 and TRBJ1-2; the D is unclear. The chain's CDR3 is CASSFSTAGYGYTF. CDR3 in DNA: TGCGCCAGCAGCTTCAGTACTGCGGGCTATGGCTACACCTTC.